This T cell receptor beta chain comes out of a study of post-analysis software for immune sequencing data. Whole-study context: Secondary progressive, relapsing-remitting and progressive-relapsing multiple sclerosis were among the included disease courses.

V shed 1 base and J shed 6 bases, with 6 bases lying between them. The CDR3 loop spans 12 amino acids. CDR1 SGHAT and CDR2 FQNNGV come from the germline V gene. Points on this clonotype: Antigen specificity is unknown.

Prepared TCR beta cDNA libraries contained unique molecular identifiers. There were roughly 0.9 to 10 million T cells, and about half a million cDNA molecules came from them. TCRdb reprocessed the PCR reads via MiXCR and lists one record per CDR3 protein. This sample has roughly 400,000 distinct CDR3 sequences; more than 30% occur once, and the top ten carry approximately 7.1%. Study-level results: Under the F measure, samples that were prepared in one batch clustered strongly together. Among multiple sclerosis patients, normalized Chao1 diversity was significantly below that of controls. There were roughly 5 TRBV segments more frequent in patients than controls, and TRBV5-6, TRBV5-1 and TRBV20-1 were among them.

The sample taken for sequencing was blood. The receptor comes from a girl aged 2 to 10 with multiple sclerosis. This chain links TRBV11-2 with TRBJ1-2; D is unresolved. The CDR3 protein is CASSLAANGYTF. The CDR3 region has the DNA TGTGCCAGCAGCTTAGCAGCAAATGGCTACACCTTC.